Presented here are 22 T cell receptor beta chains from one specimen sequenced in a study of T cells in Graves' hyperthyroidism and ophthalmopathy. RNA transcripts gave rise to amplified TCR beta CDR3 regions. The TCR CDR3 was amplified in a first-round RT-PCR using the HTBI primer set. MiXCR, applied by TCRdb to the multiplex PCR reads, yields one record per CDR3 protein. Among around 620,000 distinct CDR3 sequences listed, about 16% were seen once. Sequenced sample: blood. The receptors were sampled from a woman in her twenties or thirties with Graves' hyperthyroidism.

This clonotype has ten or more counts. This chain joins TRBV20-1 and TRBJ2-7; TRBD2 is a possible D gene (6 bases). This CDR3 contains 11 residues. V was shortened by 4 bases and J by 6 bases, with 10 bases between the two germline ends. CDR1 and CDR2 from the germline V gene are DFQATT and SNEGSKA (reference sequence). Here the CDR3 DNA reads TGCAGTGCTATGGGGGGTATCGAGCAGTACTTC. Encoded protein: CSAMGGIEQYF.

The V and J genes are TRBV27 and TRBJ2-7; 13 nucleotides align to TRBD2. The CDR3 runs 16 residues. Germline V gene data show CDR1 as MNHEY and CDR2 as SMNVEV (reference sequence). After removal of 3 bases from V and 4 bases from J, the junction contained 6 bases not matched to a gene. The CDR3 DNA reads as TGTGCCAGCAGTTTTAAAGGACTAGCGGGAGTTTACGAGCAGTACTTC. This translates into CASSFKGLAGVYEQYF.

This clonotype was observed at least ten times. The CDR3 loop is CASRLTSWTDTQYF. The DNA for the CDR3 is TGTGCCAGCAGATTGACTAGTTGGACAGATACGCAGTATTTT. The genes are TRBV12-3 or TRBV12-4 and TRBJ2-3, with D possibly matching TRBD2 (6 bases). The CDR3 is 14 residues long. V lost 6 bases, J lost 3 bases, and 13 bases lay in between.

This clonotype has at least ten counts. The rearrangement links TRBV28 to TRBJ2-3, with D maybe TRBD2 (6 bases). The CDR3 is made up of 17 amino acids. Germline V gives CDR1 MDHEN, CDR2 SYDVKM. V gave up 4 bases and J gave up 2 bases, with 19 bases separating them. The CDR3 spells CASSSLAPRDPTDTQYF. The CDR3 DNA follows: TGTGCCAGCAGTTCACTTGCCCCGCGGGATCCCACAGATACGCAGTATTTT.

This clonotype was counted ten times or more. The chain recombines TRBV5-1 with TRBJ2-1; a weak D match, TRBD2 (5 bases). Trimming left V 1 base short and J 9 bases short, with 23 bases between. This CDR3 has 17 amino acids. Germline-derived CDR1 and CDR2 are SGHRS and YFSETQ. The CDR3 loop reads CASSLTPNAFGGTEQFF. The DNA of the CDR3 is TGCGCCAGCAGCTTGACCCCTAATGCGTTTGGAGGCACTGAGCAGTTCTTC. The full variable domain, its missing parts supplied by reference TRBV5-1 and TRBJ2-1, is KAGVTQTPRYLIKTRGQQVTLSCSPISGHRSVSWYQQTPGQGLQFLFEYFSETQRNKGNFPGRFSGRQFSNSRSEMNVSTLELGDSALYLCASSLTPNAFGGTEQFFGPGTRLTVL.

This clonotype was recorded many times. The chain combines TRBV11-2 with TRBJ2-3; D may be TRBD2 (5 bases). V lost 2 bases, J lost 2 bases, and 14 bases lay in between. Germline CDR1 SGHAT, CDR2 FQNNGV. The CDR3 extends over 16 amino acids. The CDR3, as DNA: TGTGCCAGCAGCTTATCGGTTCCAGCGGCCACAGATACGCAGTATTTT. Encoded protein: CASSLSVPAATDTQYF.

This clonotype was seen a handful of times. The chain recombines TRBV25-1 with TRBJ2-3; 11 bases are shared with TRBD2. The CDR3 length is 18 residues. Germline loops: CDR1 MGHDK, CDR2 SYGVNS. J lost 7 bases, V lost 10 bases, and 22 bases had no gene match. The CDR3 coding sequence is TGTGCCAACCCGGAGGGGACTAGCGGTTCTCTGGTTTTGTATACGCAGTATTTT. Translating gives CANPEGTSGSLVLYTQYF.

Notes on this clonotype: A read error may produce the germline difference seen at one junction end. The V call is TRBV7-7, the J call TRBJ2-5, with D possibly being TRBD1 (5 bases). Per germline, CDR1 SSHAT and CDR2 FNYEAQ (reference sequence). CDR3 length: 14 residues. As DNA, the CDR3 is TGTGCTAGCAGCTTAGCAGGGCTGGACGAGACCCAGTACTTC. Encoded protein: CASSLAGLDETQYF.

This clonotype appeared a few times. The CDR3 region is CASSDSRLAGVRYEQYF. CDR3 bases: TGTGCCAGCAGTGACTCGAGACTAGCGGGAGTCCGATACGAGCAGTACTTC. The chain has TRBV6-4 and TRBJ2-7; TRBD2 matches 12 bases. After removal of 0 bases from V and 4 bases from J, the junction contained 7 bases not matched to a gene. Germline CDR1 is MRHNA and CDR2 is SNTAGT. The CDR3 spans 17 residues.

This chain connects TRBV6-1 to TRBJ1-4; TRBD1 matches 9 bases. V lost 6 bases to trimming and J lost 11 bases; unmatched junction nucleotides: 13. CDR1 MNHNS and CDR2 SASEGT come from the germline V gene. The CDR3 extends over 15 amino acids. CDR3 sequence: CASRPGQGKKGKLFF. The CDR3 DNA reads as TGTGCCAGCAGACCCGGACAGGGGAAGAAGGGGAAACTGTTTTTT.

This chain uses TRBV18 with TRBJ2-7; D is perhaps TRBD1 (6 bases). The germline V gene encodes CDR1 KGHSH and CDR2 LQKENI. The CDR3 extends over 14 amino acids. V was cut by 5 bases and J by 3 bases, with 14 bases left in between. The CDR3 coding sequence is TGTGCCAGCTCAGATGGGGGCGCGGTCTACGAGCAGTACTTC. Its translation: CASSDGGAVYEQYF.

This clonotype was found many times. The chain has TRBV18 and TRBJ2-1; TRBD1 matches at 8 bases. This CDR3 has 16 residues. The ends lost 5 bases at V and 2 bases at J; junction bases unmatched: 8. Germline values: CDR1 KGHSH, CDR2 LQKENI. This chain's CDR3 is CASSTDRGVTYNEQFF. CDR3 nucleotide sequence: TGTGCCAGCTCAACAGACAGGGGTGTCACCTACAATGAGCAGTTCTTC.

This clonotype came up many times. V usage is TRBV2 and J usage is TRBJ1-5; D possibly corresponds to TRBD1 (5 bases). V was cut by 7 bases and J by 5 bases, with 15 bases left in between. This CDR3 has 14 residues. The germline V gene has CDR1 SNHLY and CDR2 FYNNEI. The CDR3 reads CASNDQGRDQPQHF. In DNA, the CDR3 is TGTGCCAGCAATGATCAGGGTAGAGATCAGCCCCAGCATTTT. Combining the CDR3 with reference TRBV2 and TRBJ1-5 gives the whole variable domain EPEVTQTPSHQVTQMGQEVILRCVPISNHLYFYWYRQILGQKVEFLVSFYNNEISEKSEIFDDQFSVERPDGSNFTLKIRSTKLEDSAMYFCASNDQGRDQPQHFGDGTRLSIL.

The table lists this clonotype with many counts. V and J are TRBV5-1 and TRBJ1-6; TRBD1 matches at 8 bases. V lost 4 bases and J lost 6; bases outside the gene matches: 3. The V gene's germline CDR1 is SGHRS and CDR2 YFSETQ. CDR3 length equals 14 residues. CDR3 coding DNA: TGCGCCAGCAGCACGGGACAGGCTAATTCACCCCTCCACTTT. This codes for CASSTGQANSPLHF.

J is TRBJ2-3 and V is TRBV19; 10 bases align to TRBD2. CDR1 is LNHDA, CDR2 SQIVND, per germline (reference sequence). The CDR3 covers 17 residues. V shed 5 bases, J shed 4 bases, and the junction held 12 bases outside the gene matches. The CDR3 DNA reads TGTGCCAGTAGTGAAGAGACTAGCGGGTCCGTCCCAGATACGCAGTATTTT. Its translation is CASSEETSGSVPDTQYF.

This clonotype appeared many times. The rearrangement uses TRBV2 and TRBJ2-5; 15 bases fit TRBD2. CDR3 length: 16 residues. Germline loops: CDR1 SNHLY, CDR2 FYNNEI. V dropped 5 bases and J dropped 5; count of bases not matched to a gene: 6. CDR3 DNA: TGTGCCAGCAGTAGGGGACTAGCGGGAGGATTGGAGACCCAGTACTTC. Translation gives CASSRGLAGGLETQYF.

This clonotype was counted many times. J is TRBJ2-3 and V is TRBV12-3 or TRBV12-4; maybe TRBD1 (6 bases). This CDR3 has 17 residues. V was clipped by 3 bases and J by 3 bases, with 19 bases between them. CDR3 amino acids: CASSLTTGTDATDTQYF. DNA for the CDR3: TGTGCCAGCAGTTTGACAACAGGGACCGACGCGACAGATACGCAGTATTTT.

The CDR3 DNA reads TGTGCCAGCAGTCCCACAGGGTCGCGCGATCAGCCCCAGCATTTT. Amino acids: CASSPTGSRDQPQHF. This chain links TRBV6-1 with TRBJ1-5, with a tentative D call TRBD1 (6 bases). V was pared by 5 bases and J by 5 bases, with 16 bases between. The CDR3 covers 15 residues. The V gene's germline CDR1 is MNHNS and CDR2 SASEGT.

The chain couples TRBV6-2 or TRBV6-3 to TRBJ2-3, with D uncertain. Trimming removed 6 bases at V and 1 base at J, with 11 bases between. The length of the CDR3 is 14 residues. Germline V gene sequence: CDR1 MNHEY, CDR2 SVGEGT. CDR3 nucleotides: TGTGCCAGCAGGTACGGCGGTGGCACAGATACGCAGTATTTT. This translates into CASRYGGGTDTQYF.

V usage is TRBV5-1 and J usage is TRBJ1-1; D ambiguous. The CDR3 contains 14 residues. Germline CDR1 and CDR2: SGHRS and YFSETQ. Trimming took off 1 base at V and 4 bases at J, with 11 bases between the two ends. The CDR3 loop reads CASSLSEYGTEAFF. DNA of the CDR3: TGCGCCAGCAGCTTGTCAGAATACGGCACTGAAGCTTTCTTT.

The table lists this clonotype with many counts. This chain joins TRBV27 and TRBJ2-7; 15 bases match TRBD2. J was trimmed by 7 bases and V by 6 bases; bases with no gene match: 4. Germline V gene data show CDR1 as MNHEY and CDR2 as SMNVEV (reference sequence). This CDR3 spans 14 amino acids. In DNA form, the CDR3 reads TGTGCCAGCAGCTCTGGACTAGCGGGAGGGGAGCAGTACTTC. It specifies CASSSGLAGGEQYF.

This clonotype was seen a few times. The V and J genes are TRBV28 and TRBJ2-7, with D possibly TRBD2 on 5 matching bases. CDR1 is MDHEN and CDR2 is SYDVKM in the germline V gene. This CDR3 spans 14 amino acids. V lost 3 bases to trimming and J lost 2 bases, with 11 bases between them. CDR3 residues: CASSFGVTPYEQYF. The CDR3 region has the DNA TGTGCCAGCAGTTTCGGGGTCACCCCCTACGAGCAGTACTTC.